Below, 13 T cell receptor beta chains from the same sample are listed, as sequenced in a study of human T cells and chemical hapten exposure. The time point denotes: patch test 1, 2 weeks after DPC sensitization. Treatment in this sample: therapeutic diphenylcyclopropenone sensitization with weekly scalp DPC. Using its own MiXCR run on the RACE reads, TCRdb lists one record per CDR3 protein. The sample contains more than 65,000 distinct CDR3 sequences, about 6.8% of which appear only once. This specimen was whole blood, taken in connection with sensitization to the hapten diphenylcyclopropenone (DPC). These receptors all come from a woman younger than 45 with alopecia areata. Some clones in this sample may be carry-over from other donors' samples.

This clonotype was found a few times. The CDR3 DNA follows: TGTGCCAGCAGCCAAGATGCCCCAACAGGGGGCGGGAAGACCCAGTACTTC. This encodes CASSQDAPTGGGKTQYF. The V gene is TRBV3-1, the J gene TRBJ2-5; the match to TRBD1 covers 9 bases. The CDR3 covers 17 residues. J lost 6 bases, V lost 0 bases, and 11 bases had no gene match. Germline loops: CDR1 LGHDT, CDR2 YNNKEL (reference sequence).

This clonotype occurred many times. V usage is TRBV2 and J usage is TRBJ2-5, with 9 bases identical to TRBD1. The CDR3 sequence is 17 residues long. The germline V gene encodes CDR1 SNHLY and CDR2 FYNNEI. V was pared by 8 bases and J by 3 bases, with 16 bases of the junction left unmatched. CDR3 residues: CASRVWTGASTKETQYF. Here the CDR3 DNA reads TGTGCCAGCCGAGTTTGGACAGGGGCGAGTACCAAAGAGACCCAGTACTTC.

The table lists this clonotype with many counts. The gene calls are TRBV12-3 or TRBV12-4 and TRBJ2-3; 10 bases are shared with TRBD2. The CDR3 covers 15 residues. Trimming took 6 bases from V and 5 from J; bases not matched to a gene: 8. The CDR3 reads CASSYQGLARDTQYF. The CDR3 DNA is TGTGCCAGCAGCTACCAGGGACTAGCGCGAGATACGCAGTATTTT.

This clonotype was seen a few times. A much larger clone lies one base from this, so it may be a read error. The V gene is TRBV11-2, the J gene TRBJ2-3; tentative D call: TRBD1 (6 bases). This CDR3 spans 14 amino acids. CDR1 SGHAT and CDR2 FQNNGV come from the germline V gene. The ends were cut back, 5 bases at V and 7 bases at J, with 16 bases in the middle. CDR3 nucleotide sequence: TGTGCCAGCAGCCTTCAGGGGACGCAAAATACGCAGTATTTT. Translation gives CASSLQGTQNTQYF.

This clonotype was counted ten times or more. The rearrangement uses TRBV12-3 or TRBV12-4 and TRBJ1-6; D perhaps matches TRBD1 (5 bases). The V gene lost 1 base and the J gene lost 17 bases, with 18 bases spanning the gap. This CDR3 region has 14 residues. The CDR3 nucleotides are TGTGCCAGCAGTTTAGGTTGGGGCCGAGCGCTGGTCCACTTT. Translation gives CASSLGWGRALVHF.

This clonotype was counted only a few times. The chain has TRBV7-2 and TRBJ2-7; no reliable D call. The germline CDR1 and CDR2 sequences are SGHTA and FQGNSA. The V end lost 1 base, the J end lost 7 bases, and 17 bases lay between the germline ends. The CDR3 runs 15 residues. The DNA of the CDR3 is TGTGCCAGCAGCTTAGACACGGGCGGATTGGGGGAGCAGTACTTC. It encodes CASSLDTGGLGEQYF. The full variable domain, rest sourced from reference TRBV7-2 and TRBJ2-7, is GAGVSQSPSNKVTEKGKDVELRCDPISGHTALYWYRQSLGQGLEFLIYFQGNSAPDKSGLPSDRFSAERTGGSVSTLTIQRTQQEDSAVYLCASSLDTGGLGEQYFGPGTRLTVT.

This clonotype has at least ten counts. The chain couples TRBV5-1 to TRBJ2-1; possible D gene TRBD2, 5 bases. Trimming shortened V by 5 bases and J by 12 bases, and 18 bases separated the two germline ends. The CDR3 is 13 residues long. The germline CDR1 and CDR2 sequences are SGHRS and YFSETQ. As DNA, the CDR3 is TGCGCCAGCAGTTTCATTTTGAGGGAAGGGCAGTTCTTC. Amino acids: CASSFILREGQFF.

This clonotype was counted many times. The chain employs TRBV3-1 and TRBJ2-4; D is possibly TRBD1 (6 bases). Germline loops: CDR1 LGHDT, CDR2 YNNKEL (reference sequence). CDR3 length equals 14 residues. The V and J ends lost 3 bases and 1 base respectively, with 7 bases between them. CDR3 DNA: TGTGCCAGCAGCCATCAGGGGGCCAAAAACATTCAGTACTTC. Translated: CASSHQGAKNIQYF. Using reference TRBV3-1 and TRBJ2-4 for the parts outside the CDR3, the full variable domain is DTAVSQTPKYLVTQMGNDKSIKCEQNLGHDTMYWYKQDSKKFLKIMFSYNNKELIINETVPNRFSPKSPDKAHLNLHINSLELGDSAVYFCASSHQGAKNIQYFGAGTRLSVL.

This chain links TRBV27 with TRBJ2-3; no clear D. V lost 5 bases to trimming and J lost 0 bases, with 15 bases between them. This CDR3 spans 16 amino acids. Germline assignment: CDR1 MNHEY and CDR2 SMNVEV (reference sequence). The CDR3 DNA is TGTGCCAGCAGTGCATCCCCGGACGGGAGCACAGATACGCAGTATTTT. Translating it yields CASSASPDGSTDTQYF.

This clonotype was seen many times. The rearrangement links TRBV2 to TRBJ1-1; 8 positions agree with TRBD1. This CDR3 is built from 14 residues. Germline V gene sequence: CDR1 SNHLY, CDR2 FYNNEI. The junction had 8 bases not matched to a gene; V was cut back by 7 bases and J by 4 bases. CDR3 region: CASIKTGGATEAFF. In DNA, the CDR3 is TGTGCCAGCATTAAAACAGGGGGGGCCACTGAAGCTTTCTTT.

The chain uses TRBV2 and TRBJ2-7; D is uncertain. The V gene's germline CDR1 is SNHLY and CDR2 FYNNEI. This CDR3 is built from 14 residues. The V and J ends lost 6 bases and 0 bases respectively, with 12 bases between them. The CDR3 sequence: CASRGKRSSYEQYF. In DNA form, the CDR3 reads TGTGCCAGCAGAGGTAAGAGGAGCTCCTACGAGCAGTACTTC. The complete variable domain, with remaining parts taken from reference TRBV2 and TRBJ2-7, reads EPEVTQTPSHQVTQMGQEVILRCVPISNHLYFYWYRQILGQKVEFLVSFYNNEISEKSEIFDDQFSVERPDGSNFTLKIRSTKLEDSAMYFCASRGKRSSYEQYFGPGTRLTVT.

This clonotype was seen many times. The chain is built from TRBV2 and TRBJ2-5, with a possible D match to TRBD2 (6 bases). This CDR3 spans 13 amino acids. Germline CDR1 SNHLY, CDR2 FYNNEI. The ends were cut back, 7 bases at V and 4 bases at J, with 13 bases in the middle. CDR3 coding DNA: TGTGCCAGCAAGGCGGGAACCCTAGAGACCCAGTACTTC. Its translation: CASKAGTLETQYF.

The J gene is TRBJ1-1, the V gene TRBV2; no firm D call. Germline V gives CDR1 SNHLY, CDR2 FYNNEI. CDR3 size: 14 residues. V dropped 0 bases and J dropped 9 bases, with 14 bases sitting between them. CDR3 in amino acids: CASSEAPTTGKAFF. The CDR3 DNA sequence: TGTGCCAGCAGTGAAGCCCCCACCACGGGAAAAGCTTTCTTT.